This entry lists 10 T cell receptor beta chains sequenced from one sample in a study of blood T cell repertoires in COVID-19. Generated by immunoSEQ multiplex PCR, the TCRdb table keeps only in-frame clones and is missing some. The sample shows over 70,000 clones, approximately 71% of them seen only once. The sequencing sample was made of peripheral blood. These receptors were taken from a man between 65 and 85 years old with COVID-19, enrolled during active disease.

The chain is built from TRBV5-1 and TRBJ2-2, with D unresolved. The CDR3 sequence is 15 residues long. Germline lookup yields CDR1 SGHRS and CDR2 YFSETQ. Trimming pared 9 bases from V and 3 bases from J, leaving 18 bases between. In DNA form, the CDR3 reads TGCGCCACCACCCCCGCACGGGTTGACACCGGGGAGCTGTTTTTT. Translated: CATTPARVDTGELFF.

This chain links TRBV7-9 with TRBJ1-5; 11 bases fit TRBD1. Per germline, CDR1 SEHNR and CDR2 FQNEAQ (reference sequence). With V trimmed by 1 base and J by 6 bases, 2 bases remained unmatched. The CDR3 is 15 residues long. The CDR3 DNA reads TGTGCCAGCAGCTTAGGAGGGACAGGGGGTCAGCCCCAGCATTTT. Amino acids: CASSLGGTGGQPQHF.

The chain has TRBV7-2 and TRBJ2-7, with 10 nucleotides matching TRBD2. This CDR3 has 14 amino acids. Per germline, CDR1 SGHTA and CDR2 FQGNSA. Trimming cost V 5 bases and J 10 bases; bases outside gene matches: 11. The CDR3 here is CASSAILAGQAQYF. CDR3 DNA: TGTGCCAGCAGCGCCATACTAGCGGGACAAGCTCAGTACTTC. Drawing the rest from reference TRBV7-2 and TRBJ2-7, the complete variable domain is GAGVSQSPSNKVTEKGKDVELRCDPISGHTALYWYRQSLGQGLEFLIYFQGNSAPDKSGLPSDRFSAERTGGSVSTLTIQRTQQEDSAVYLCASSAILAGQAQYFGPGTRLTVT.

This clone was seen at least ten times. The V call is TRBV7-2, the J call TRBJ1-3, with 7 nucleotides matching TRBD1. CDR1 and CDR2 (germline): SGHTA, FQGNSA. The trim removed 1 base at V and 1 base at J, leaving 10 bases unmatched. The CDR3 is 18 residues long. The CDR3 spells CASSLVVGGGSSGNTIYF. CDR3 DNA sequence: TGTGCCAGCAGCTTAGTTGTAGGGGGCGGTTCTTCTGGAAACACCATATATTTT.

The chain couples TRBV11-2 to TRBJ2-1; 10 nucleotides line up with TRBD2. The CDR3 consists of 16 residues. Germline loops: CDR1 SGHAT, CDR2 FQNNGV. The junction had 2 bases not matched to a gene; V was cut back by 3 bases and J by 0 bases. DNA of the CDR3: TGTGCCAGCAGCTTTCTAGCGGGAGTCTCCTACAATGAGCAGTTCTTC. This gives the protein CASSFLAGVSYNEQFF.

This CDR3 is CASRQDSTGELFF. In DNA, the CDR3 is TGTGCAAGTCGCCAGGACAGCACCGGGGAGCTGTTTTTT. This sequence joins TRBV12-2 and TRBJ2-2; the D call TRBD1 from the table was never checked on the DNA. TRBV12-2 is deemed a pseudogene. This CDR3 comprises 13 residues.

The rearrangement joins TRBV11-2 to TRBJ2-1; 8 positions agree with TRBD1. J gave up 14 bases and V 4 bases, and 4 bases lay outside the gene matches. The V gene's germline CDR1 is SGHAT and CDR2 FQNNGV. This CDR3 spans 11 amino acids. DNA for the CDR3: TGTGCCAGCAGCTCCAGGGGGCGGAAGTTCTTC. This translates into CASSSRGRKFF. Based on the CDR3 plus reference TRBV11-2 and TRBJ2-1, the full variable domain is EAGVAQSPRYKIIEKRQSVAFWCNPISGHATLYWYQQILGQGPKLLIQFQNNGVVDDSQLPKDRFSAERLKGVDSTLKIQPAKLEDSAVYLCASSSRGRKFFGPGTRLTVL.

The genes are TRBV18 and TRBJ1-4; 9 nucleotides agree with TRBD1. The germline V gene encodes CDR1 KGHSH and CDR2 LQKENI. V was clipped by 4 bases and J by 4 bases; unmatched bases: 7. This CDR3 has 16 amino acids. The CDR3 coding sequence is TGTGCCAGCTCACACGGGACAGGGACTAATAATGAAAAACTGTTTTTT. Translated, it gives CASSHGTGTNNEKLFF.

For this clone: Other DNA sequences within the sample encode an identical CDR3. This chain connects TRBV11-3 to TRBJ2-7; D is possibly TRBD1 (6 bases). The CDR3 has 13 residues. Trimming cost V 1 base and J 6 bases, with 10 bases left between them. Per germline, CDR1 SGHNT and CDR2 YENEEA. The CDR3 here is CASSLGGQREQYF. The CDR3, as DNA: TGTGCCAGCAGCTTAGGTGGACAGCGCGAGCAGTACTTC. The entire variable domain, with the rest obtained from reference TRBV11-3 and TRBJ2-7, is as follows: EAGVVQSPRYKIIEKKQPVAFWCNPISGHNTLYWYLQNLGQGPELLIRYENEEAVDDSQLPKDRFSAERLKGVDSTLKIQPAELGDSAVYLCASSLGGQREQYFGPGTRLTVT.

The chain links TRBV5-3 to TRBJ1-2; a weak D match, TRBD1 (5 bases). TRBV5-3 is annotated as an ORF whose role is uncertain. The V end lost 0 bases, the J end lost 4 bases, and 7 bases lay between the germline ends. There are 13 residues in the CDR3. The CDR3 is CARSLGQFYGYTF. In nucleotides, the CDR3 is TGTGCCAGAAGCTTGGGACAGTTCTATGGCTACACCTTC.